Described below is a single T cell receptor beta chain sequence and its context. These data originate in a study of blood T cell repertoires in COVID-19. V was trimmed by 3 bases and J by 4 bases, leaving 13 bases between them. The CDR3 consists of 14 residues. Germline loops: CDR1 ENHRY, CDR2 SYGVKD. The repertoire was sequenced with immunoSEQ multiplex PCR; TCRdb's copy has only in-frame clones and lacks some. Of around 170,000 clones listed, about 81% are singletons. The clonotype was recovered from a woman at least 80 years old with COVID-19, enrolled during active disease. The V and J genes are TRBV10-3 and TRBJ2-7; a weak D match, TRBD2 (5 bases). Material: peripheral blood. CDR3 in DNA: TGTGCCATCAGTGAAGGAGTCAGACTATACGAGCAGTACTTC. It translates to CAISEGVRLYEQYF.